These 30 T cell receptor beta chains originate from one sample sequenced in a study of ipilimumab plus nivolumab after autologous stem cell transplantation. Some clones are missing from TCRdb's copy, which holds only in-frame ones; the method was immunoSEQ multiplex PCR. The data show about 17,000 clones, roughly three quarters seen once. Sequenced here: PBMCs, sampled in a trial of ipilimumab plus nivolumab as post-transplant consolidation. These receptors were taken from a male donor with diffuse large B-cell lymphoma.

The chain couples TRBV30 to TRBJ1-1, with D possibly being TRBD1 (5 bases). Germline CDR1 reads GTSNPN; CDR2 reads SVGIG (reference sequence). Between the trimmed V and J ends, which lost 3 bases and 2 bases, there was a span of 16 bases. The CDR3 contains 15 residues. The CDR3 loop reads CAWRPGTFGNTEAFF. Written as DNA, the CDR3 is TGTGCCTGGAGACCTGGGACCTTTGGAAACACTGAAGCTTTCTTT.

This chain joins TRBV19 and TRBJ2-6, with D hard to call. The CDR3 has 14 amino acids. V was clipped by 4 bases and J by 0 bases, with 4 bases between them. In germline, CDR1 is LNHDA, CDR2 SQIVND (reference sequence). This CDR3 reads CASSTVSGANVLTF. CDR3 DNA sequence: TGTGCCAGTAGTACAGTCTCTGGGGCCAACGTCCTGACTTTC. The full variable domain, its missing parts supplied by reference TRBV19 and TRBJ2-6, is DGGITQSPKYLFRKEGQNVTLSCEQNLNHDAMYWYRQDPGQGLRLIYYSQIVNDFQKGDIAEGYSVSREKKESFPLTVTSAQKNPTAFYLCASSTVSGANVLTFGAGSRLTVL.

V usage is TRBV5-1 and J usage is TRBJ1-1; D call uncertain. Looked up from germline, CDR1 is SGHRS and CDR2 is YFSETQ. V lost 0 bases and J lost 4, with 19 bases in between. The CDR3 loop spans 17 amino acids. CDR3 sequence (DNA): TGCGCCAGCAGCTTGGAGGGAAGACCGGTCATGGGCACTGAAGCTTTCTTT. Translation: CASSLEGRPVMGTEAFF.

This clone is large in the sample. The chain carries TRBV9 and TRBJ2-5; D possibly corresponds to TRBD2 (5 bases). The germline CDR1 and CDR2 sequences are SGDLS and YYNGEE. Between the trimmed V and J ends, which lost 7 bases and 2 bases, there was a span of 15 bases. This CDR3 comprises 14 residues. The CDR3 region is CASGGQSSQETQYF. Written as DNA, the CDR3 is TGTGCCAGCGGAGGTCAGTCCTCACAAGAGACCCAGTACTTC. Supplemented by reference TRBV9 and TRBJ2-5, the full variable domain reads DSGVTQTPKHLITATGQRVTLRCSPRSGDLSVYWYQQSLDQGLQFLIQYYNGEERAKGNILERFSAQQFPDLHSELNLSSLELGDSALYFCASGGQSSQETQYFGPGTRLLVL.

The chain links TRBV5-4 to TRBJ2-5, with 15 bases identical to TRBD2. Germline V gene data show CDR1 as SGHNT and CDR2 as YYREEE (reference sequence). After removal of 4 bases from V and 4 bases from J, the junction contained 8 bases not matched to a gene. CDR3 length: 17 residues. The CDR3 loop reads CASSPGTSGRLPETQYF. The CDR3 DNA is TGTGCCAGCAGCCCGGGGACTAGCGGGAGGCTTCCAGAGACCCAGTACTTC.

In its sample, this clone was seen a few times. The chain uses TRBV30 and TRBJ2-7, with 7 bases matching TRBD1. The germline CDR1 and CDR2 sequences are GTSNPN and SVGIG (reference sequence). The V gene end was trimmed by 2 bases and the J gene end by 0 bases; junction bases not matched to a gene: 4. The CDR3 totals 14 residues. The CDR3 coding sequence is TGTGCCTGGAGTACGCGGACAGGCTCCTACGAGCAGTACTTC. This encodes CAWSTRTGSYEQYF.

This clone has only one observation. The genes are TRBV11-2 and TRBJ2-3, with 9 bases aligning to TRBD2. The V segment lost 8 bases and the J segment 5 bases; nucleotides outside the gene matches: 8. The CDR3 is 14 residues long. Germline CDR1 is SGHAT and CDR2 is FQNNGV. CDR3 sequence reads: CASEGGRAIDTQYF. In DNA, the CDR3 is TGTGCCAGCGAAGGCGGGAGGGCGATAGATACGCAGTATTTT.

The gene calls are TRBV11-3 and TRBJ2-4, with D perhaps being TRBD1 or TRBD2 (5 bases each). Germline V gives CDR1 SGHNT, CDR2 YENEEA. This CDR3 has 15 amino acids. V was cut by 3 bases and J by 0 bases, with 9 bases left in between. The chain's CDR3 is CASSLRGTAKNIQYF. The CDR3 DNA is TGTGCCAGCAGCTTGAGGGGTACAGCCAAAAACATTCAGTACTTC.

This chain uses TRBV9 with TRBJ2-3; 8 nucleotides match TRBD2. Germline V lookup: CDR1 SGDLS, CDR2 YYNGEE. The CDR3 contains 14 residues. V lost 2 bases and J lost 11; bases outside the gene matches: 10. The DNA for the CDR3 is TGTGCCAGCAGCGTTGGAAGCGGGGGTGGGAAGCAGTATTTT. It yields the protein CASSVGSGGGKQYF. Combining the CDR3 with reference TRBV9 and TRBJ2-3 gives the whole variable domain DSGVTQTPKHLITATGQRVTLRCSPRSGDLSVYWYQQSLDQGLQFLIQYYNGEERAKGNILERFSAQQFPDLHSELNLSSLELGDSALYFCASSVGSGGGKQYFGPGTRLTVL.

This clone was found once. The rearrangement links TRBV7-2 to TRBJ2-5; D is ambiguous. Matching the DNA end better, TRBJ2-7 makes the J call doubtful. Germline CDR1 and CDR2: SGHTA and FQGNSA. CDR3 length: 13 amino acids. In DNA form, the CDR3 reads TGTGCCAGCAGCATCCGTGCTGGGGACGAGCAGTACTTC. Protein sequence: CASSIRAGDEQYF.

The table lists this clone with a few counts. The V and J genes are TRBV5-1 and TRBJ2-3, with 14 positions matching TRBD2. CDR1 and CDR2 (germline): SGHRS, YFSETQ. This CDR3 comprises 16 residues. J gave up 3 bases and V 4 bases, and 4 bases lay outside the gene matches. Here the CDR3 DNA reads TGCGCCAGCAGCCCAGGGACTAGCGGGAGTACAGATACGCAGTATTTT. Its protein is CASSPGTSGSTDTQYF.

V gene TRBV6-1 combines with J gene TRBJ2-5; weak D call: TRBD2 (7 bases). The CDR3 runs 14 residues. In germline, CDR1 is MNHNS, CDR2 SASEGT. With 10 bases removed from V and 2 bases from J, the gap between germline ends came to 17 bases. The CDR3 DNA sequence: TGTGCCATCCAGGGAGGGGGGACTCAAGAGACCCAGTACTTC. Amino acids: CAIQGGGTQETQYF.

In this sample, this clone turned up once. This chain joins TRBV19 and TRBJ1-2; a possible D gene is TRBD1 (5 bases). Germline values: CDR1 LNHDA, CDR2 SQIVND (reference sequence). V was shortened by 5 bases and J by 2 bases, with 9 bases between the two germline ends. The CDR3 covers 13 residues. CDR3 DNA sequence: TGTGCCAGTAGTCCGGGACGGAACTATGGCTACACCTTC. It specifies CASSPGRNYGYTF.

The CDR3 spells CASSLKETQYF. CDR3 in DNA: TGCGCCAGCAGTCTGAAAGAGACCCAGTACTTC. The J gene is TRBJ2-5, the V gene TRBV10-2; D is unclear. From germline, CDR1 is WSHSY and CDR2 SAAADI. Trimming stripped 5 bases from V and 3 bases from J, with 4 bases between. The CDR3 is made up of 11 amino acids.

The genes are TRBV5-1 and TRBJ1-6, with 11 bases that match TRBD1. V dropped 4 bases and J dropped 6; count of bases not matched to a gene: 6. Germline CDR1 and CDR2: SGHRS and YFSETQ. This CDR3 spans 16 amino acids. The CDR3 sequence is CASSPDRGLSNSPLHF. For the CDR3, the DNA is TGCGCCAGCAGCCCGGACAGGGGGCTTAGTAATTCACCCCTCCACTTT.

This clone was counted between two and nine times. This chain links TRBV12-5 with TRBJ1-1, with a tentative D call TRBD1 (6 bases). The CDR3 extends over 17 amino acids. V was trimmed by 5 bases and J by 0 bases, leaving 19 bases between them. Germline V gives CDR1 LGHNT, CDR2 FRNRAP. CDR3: CASGGANRADMNTEAFF. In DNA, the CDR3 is TGTGCTAGTGGTGGGGCTAACAGGGCTGACATGAACACTGAAGCTTTCTTT.

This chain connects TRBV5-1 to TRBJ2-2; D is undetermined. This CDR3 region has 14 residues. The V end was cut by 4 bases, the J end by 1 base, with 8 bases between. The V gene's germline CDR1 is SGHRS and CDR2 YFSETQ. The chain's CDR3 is CASSPQMNTGELFF. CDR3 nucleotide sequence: TGCGCCAGCAGCCCTCAGATGAACACCGGGGAGCTGTTTTTT.

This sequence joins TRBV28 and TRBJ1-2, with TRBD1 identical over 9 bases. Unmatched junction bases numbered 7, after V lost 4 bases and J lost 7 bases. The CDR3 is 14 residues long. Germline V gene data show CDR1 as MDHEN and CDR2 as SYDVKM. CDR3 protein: CASSSTGTGIGYTF. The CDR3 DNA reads TGTGCCAGCAGTTCAACCGGGACAGGGATTGGCTACACCTTC.

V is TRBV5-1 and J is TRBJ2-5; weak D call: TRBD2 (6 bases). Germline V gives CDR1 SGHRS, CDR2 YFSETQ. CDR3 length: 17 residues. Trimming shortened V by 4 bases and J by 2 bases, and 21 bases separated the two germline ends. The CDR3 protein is CASSPEVSVGGQETQYF. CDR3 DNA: TGCGCCAGCAGCCCCGAAGTTAGTGTTGGAGGGCAAGAGACCCAGTACTTC.

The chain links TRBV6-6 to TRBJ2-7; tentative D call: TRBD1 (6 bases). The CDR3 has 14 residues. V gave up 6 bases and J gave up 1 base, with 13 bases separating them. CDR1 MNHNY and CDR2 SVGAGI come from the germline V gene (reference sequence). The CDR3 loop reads CASRYGTSSYEQYF. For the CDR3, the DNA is TGTGCCAGCAGGTACGGGACATCTTCCTACGAGCAGTACTTC.

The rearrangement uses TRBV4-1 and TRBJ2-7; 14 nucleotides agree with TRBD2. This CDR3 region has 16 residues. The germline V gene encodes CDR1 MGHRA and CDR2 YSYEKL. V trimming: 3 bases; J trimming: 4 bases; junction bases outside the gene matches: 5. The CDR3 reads CASSHPGLAGAYEQYF. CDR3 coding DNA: TGCGCCAGCAGCCACCCGGGACTAGCGGGAGCTTACGAGCAGTACTTC.

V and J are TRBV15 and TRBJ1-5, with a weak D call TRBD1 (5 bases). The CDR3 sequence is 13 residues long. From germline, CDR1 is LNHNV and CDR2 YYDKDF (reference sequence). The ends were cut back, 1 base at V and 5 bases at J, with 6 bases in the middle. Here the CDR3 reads CATSRGGDQPQHF. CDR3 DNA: TGTGCCACCAGCAGAGGAGGGGATCAGCCCCAGCATTTT.

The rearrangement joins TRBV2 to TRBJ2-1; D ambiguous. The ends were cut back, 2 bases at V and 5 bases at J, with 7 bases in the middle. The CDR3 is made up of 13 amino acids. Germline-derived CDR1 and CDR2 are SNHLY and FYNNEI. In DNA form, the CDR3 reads TGTGCCAGCAGTGAACTACCGAACAATGAGCAGTTCTTC. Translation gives CASSELPNNEQFF.

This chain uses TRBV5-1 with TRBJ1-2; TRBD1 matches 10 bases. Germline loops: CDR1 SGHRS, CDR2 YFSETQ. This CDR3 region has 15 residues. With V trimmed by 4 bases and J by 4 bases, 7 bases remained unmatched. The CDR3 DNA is TGCGCCAGCAGCCCGGGACAGGGGCCCCTCTATGGCTACACCTTC. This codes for CASSPGQGPLYGYTF.

Here the CDR3 reads CASSLYGNYGYTF. The CDR3 nucleotides read TGCGCCAGCAGCTTGTACGGGAACTATGGCTACACCTTC. The chain joins TRBV5-1 to TRBJ1-2, with D unclear. The germline CDR1 and CDR2 sequences are SGHRS and YFSETQ. The length of the CDR3 is 13 residues. The germline V and J ends were trimmed by 1 base and 2 bases, with 6 bases remaining between them.

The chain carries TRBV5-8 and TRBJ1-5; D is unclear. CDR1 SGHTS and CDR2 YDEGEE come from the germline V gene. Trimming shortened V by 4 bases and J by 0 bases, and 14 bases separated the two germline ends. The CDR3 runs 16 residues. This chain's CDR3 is CASSTTGSGSNQPQHF. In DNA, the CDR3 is TGTGCCAGCAGCACAACTGGGTCTGGTAGCAATCAGCCCCAGCATTTT.

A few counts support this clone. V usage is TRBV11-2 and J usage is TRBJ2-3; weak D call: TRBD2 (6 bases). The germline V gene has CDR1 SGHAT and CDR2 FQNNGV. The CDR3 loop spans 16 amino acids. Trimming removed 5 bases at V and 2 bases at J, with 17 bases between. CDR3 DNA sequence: TGTGCCAGCAGCGTAAACCCGGGGGTCAACACAGATACGCAGTATTTT. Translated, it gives CASSVNPGVNTDTQYF.

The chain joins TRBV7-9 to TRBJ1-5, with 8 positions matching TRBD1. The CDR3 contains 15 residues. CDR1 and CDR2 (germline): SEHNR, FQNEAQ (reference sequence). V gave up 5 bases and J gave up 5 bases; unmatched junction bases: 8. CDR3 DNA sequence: TGTGCCAGCAGCCCCCTCGGGACAGGTGATCAGCCCCAGCATTTT. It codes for CASSPLGTGDQPQHF.

The CDR3 nucleotides read TGTGCCAGCAGTTCGACTAGCGGGAGTGGTGAGACCCAGTACTTC. Its translation is CASSSTSGSGETQYF. The chain joins TRBV2 to TRBJ2-5; TRBD2 matches at 12 bases. CDR3 size: 15 residues. Germline V gene sequence: CDR1 SNHLY, CDR2 FYNNEI. With 5 bases clipped from V and 5 bases from J, the junction kept 6 bases outside the gene matches.

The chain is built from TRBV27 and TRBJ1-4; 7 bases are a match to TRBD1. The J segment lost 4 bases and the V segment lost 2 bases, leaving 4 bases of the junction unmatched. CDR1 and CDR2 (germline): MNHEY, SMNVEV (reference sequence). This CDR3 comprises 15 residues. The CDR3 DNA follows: TGTGCCAGCAGTTTACAGGGACAGTTTAATGAAAAACTGTTTTTT. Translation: CASSLQGQFNEKLFF.